This T cell receptor (beta chain) comes out of a study of T cell repertoires in cytomegalovirus infection (dated by TCRdb to between 2018 and 2020). Study-level background: The HLA type of each donor mattered for the analysis, because public TCR beta signatures pointed to carriage of CMV infection along with the matching HLA type. Broader findings and caveats from the paper: In the ex vivo response, HLA-C-restricted CMV-specific TCR beta clonotypes were dominant, and in two of eight donors the single most frequent clonotype came from this HLA-C-restricted group. In both this cohort and an independent roughly 330-donor cohort, the cumulative frequency of public TCR beta family members distinguished carriers of CMV infection plus the relevant HLA type.

The sample holds many counts of this clonotype. Its antigen has not been determined. Per-base quality was not reported, and no clone a single base away is much larger than it. V is cut by 4 bases and J by 13 bases, and the space between the germline ends is 14 bases. CDR1 and CDR2, looked up from the germline V gene, are SGHVS and FQNEAQ. The cysteine opens and the phenylalanine closes a CDR3 of 12 amino acids. The kept DNA is CDR3 alone, 36 bases in frame from the first base. The instrument given in TCRdb is Illumina HiSeq 1500. TCRdb passed the public sequencing reads through fastp at Q25 and MiXCR, retaining productive beta sequences. Each CDR3 protein appears once, grouped with its most common genes and DNA. Present in this sample are 450,000 to 600,000 distinct CDR3 sequences, about 11% of which were seen just once. The top ten constitute roughly 10% of the sample.

The chain couples TRBV7-8 to TRBJ1-5, with an unclear D gene assignment. This TCR came from a human donor in good health (CMV status not recorded). Some clones in this sample may be carry-over from other donors' samples. Sequencing input: PBMCs. The CDR3 in this case is CASSYSEGRQHF. The sequenced DNA: TGTGCCAGCAGCTACTCAGAGGGCCGACAGCATTTT.